The 14 T cell receptor beta chains listed next were all sequenced from one sample in a study of blood T cell repertoires in COVID-19. The assay was immunoSEQ multiplex PCR, and TCRdb's table has in-frame clones only and misses some. The table records approximately 45,000 clones, around nine tenths of them present only once. Sequencing was done on a sample of peripheral blood. Receptors originate from a man aged 40-49 years with COVID-19, enrolled during active disease.

The chain couples TRBV2 to TRBJ2-6; D gene unclear. Germline-derived CDR1 and CDR2 are SNHLY and FYNNEI. V was cut by 1 base and J by 4 bases, with 8 bases left in between. This CDR3 is built from 15 residues. This CDR3 reads CASSEGQSGANVLTF. CDR3 sequence (DNA): TGTGCCAGCAGTGAAGGTCAGTCCGGGGCCAACGTCCTGACTTTC.

This clone was picked up one time. The chain is built from TRBV28 and TRBJ1-5, with 9 bases aligning to TRBD1. Germline CDR1 is MDHEN and CDR2 is SYDVKM. V lost 6 bases, J lost 6 bases, and 12 bases stayed unmatched. There are 16 residues in the CDR3. DNA of the CDR3: TGTGCCAGCAGGCCCCTCGGGACAGGGTTGATTCAGCCCCAGCATTTT. Amino acid sequence: CASRPLGTGLIQPQHF.

This clone was detected once. The chain joins TRBV18 to TRBJ2-3; 9 nucleotides line up with TRBD1. CDR1 and CDR2 from the germline V gene are KGHSH and LQKENI. The CDR3 sequence is 15 residues long. V shed 6 bases and J 3 bases; nucleotides not matched to a gene: 7. The CDR3 is CASSPDRGKTDTQYF. The DNA for the CDR3 is TGTGCCAGCTCTCCCGACAGGGGGAAAACAGATACGCAGTATTTT.

The V and J genes are TRBV30 and TRBJ1-6; D unresolved. The CDR3 contains 13 residues. Germline assignment: CDR1 GTSNPN and CDR2 SVGIG (reference sequence). Trimming cost V 1 base and J 7 bases, with 8 bases left between them. In DNA form, the CDR3 reads TGTGCCTGGAGTGCAGGTGGGAATTCACCCCTCCACTTT. Its protein is CAWSAGGNSPLHF.

This sequence joins TRBV27 and TRBJ2-1, with 11 nucleotides matching TRBD2. The ends lost 3 bases at V and 9 bases at J; junction bases unmatched: 13. Germline V lookup: CDR1 MNHEY, CDR2 SMNVEV (reference sequence). This CDR3 spans 17 amino acids. For the CDR3, the DNA is TGTGCCAGCAGTTTCCAGGGTGTAGTAGCGGGAGGGGGTGAGCAGTTCTTC. It yields the protein CASSFQGVVAGGGEQFF.

V and J are TRBV30 and TRBJ2-7; 12 nucleotides line up with TRBD1. With 3 bases clipped from V and 0 bases from J, the junction kept 24 bases outside the gene matches. This CDR3 has 22 residues. The germline gives CDR1 GTSNPN, CDR2 SVGIG (reference sequence). CDR3 sequence (DNA): TGTGCCTGGAGCCGGGGACAGGGGGCGGCCCGTTGGACTAGCGGAATCTCCTACGAGCAGTACTTC. Residues: CAWSRGQGAARWTSGISYEQYF.

This rearrangement joins TRBV2 to TRBJ2-1, with 10 bases fitting TRBD2. Losses at the gene ends were 5 bases for V and 2 bases for J; bases not matched to a gene: 12. Germline V gives CDR1 SNHLY, CDR2 FYNNEI. The CDR3 loop spans 18 amino acids. The CDR3 region has the DNA TGTGCCAGCAGTAGAGACGTACCTAGCGGGAGCACCTACAATGAGCAGTTCTTC. Its protein product is CASSRDVPSGSTYNEQFF.

The chain has TRBV5-4 and TRBJ1-1, with D perhaps TRBD1 (6 bases). The CDR3 contains 13 residues. The germline gives CDR1 SGHNT, CDR2 YYREEE (reference sequence). Between the trimmed V and J ends, which lost 7 bases and 1 base, there was a span of 11 bases. The CDR3 region has the DNA TGTGCCAGCGGCCTGGGGGCGAACACTGAAGCTTTCTTT. Translation: CASGLGANTEAFF.

The genes are TRBV24-1 and TRBJ1-5; TRBD1 might be the D (6 bases). The CDR3 has 13 residues. Trimming stripped 10 bases from V and 5 bases from J, with 14 bases between. The germline CDR1 and CDR2 sequences are KGHDR and SFDVKD. The DNA for the CDR3 is TGTGCCACTCGTGGGGGGGCTGATCAGCCCCAGCATTTT. Its translation: CATRGGADQPQHF.

This clone is a singleton in its sample. The V and J genes are TRBV5-6 and TRBJ2-1; perhaps TRBD1 as D (5 bases). This CDR3 contains 15 residues. Germline V gene lookup returns CDR1 SGHDT and CDR2 YYEEEE. Trimming pared 4 bases from V and 6 bases from J, leaving 17 bases between. The CDR3 loop reads CASSQDSPSSNEQFF. Here the CDR3 DNA reads TGTGCCAGCAGCCAAGACAGCCCCTCTAGCAATGAGCAGTTCTTC. The complete variable domain, with remaining parts taken from reference TRBV5-6 and TRBJ2-1, reads DAGVTQSPTHLIKTRGQQVTLRCSPKSGHDTVSWYQQALGQGPQFIFQYYEEEERQRGNFPDRFSGHQFPNYSSELNVNALLLGDSALYLCASSQDSPSSNEQFFGPGTRLTVL.

The rearrangement links TRBV27 to TRBJ1-1, with D perhaps matching TRBD1 (5 bases). V lost 0 bases to trimming and J lost 1 base, with 9 bases between them. CDR3 length: 15 amino acids. The V gene's germline CDR1 is MNHEY and CDR2 SMNVEV (reference sequence). CDR3 loop: CASSLSPRANTEAFF. DNA for the CDR3: TGTGCCAGCAGTTTATCGCCCAGGGCGAACACTGAAGCTTTCTTT.

This clone is judged medium-sized (0.01 to 0.1%). The chain uses TRBV4-1 and TRBJ2-7, with 7 bases fitting TRBD1. The CDR3 consists of 15 residues. Unmatched junction bases numbered 4, after V lost 1 base and J lost 1 base. Germline CDR1 MGHRA, CDR2 YSYEKL. The CDR3 nucleotides are TGCGCCAGCAGCCAAGGAACGGGACAGTCCTACGAGCAGTACTTC. Translation: CASSQGTGQSYEQYF.

This clone has only one observation. The V call is TRBV7-3, the J call TRBJ2-5; TRBD2 matches 8 bases. The germline V gene encodes CDR1 SGHTA and CDR2 FQGTGA. The CDR3 is 16 amino acids. The J segment lost 1 base and the V segment lost 0 bases, leaving 4 bases of the junction unmatched. The CDR3 region has the DNA TGTGCCAGCAGCTTAACTGGGGGACTAGTCCAAGAGACCCAGTACTTC. Its translation: CASSLTGGLVQETQYF.

This clone was detected once. The chain employs TRBV5-5 and TRBJ2-7; D perhaps matches TRBD1 (5 bases). There are 14 residues in the CDR3. Trimming cost V 4 bases and J 0 bases, with 11 bases left between them. The germline CDR1 and CDR2 sequences are SGHKS and YYEKEE (reference sequence). CDR3 residues: CASSPLQVSYEQYF. CDR3 DNA sequence: TGTGCCAGCAGCCCTTTACAGGTCTCCTACGAGCAGTACTTC.